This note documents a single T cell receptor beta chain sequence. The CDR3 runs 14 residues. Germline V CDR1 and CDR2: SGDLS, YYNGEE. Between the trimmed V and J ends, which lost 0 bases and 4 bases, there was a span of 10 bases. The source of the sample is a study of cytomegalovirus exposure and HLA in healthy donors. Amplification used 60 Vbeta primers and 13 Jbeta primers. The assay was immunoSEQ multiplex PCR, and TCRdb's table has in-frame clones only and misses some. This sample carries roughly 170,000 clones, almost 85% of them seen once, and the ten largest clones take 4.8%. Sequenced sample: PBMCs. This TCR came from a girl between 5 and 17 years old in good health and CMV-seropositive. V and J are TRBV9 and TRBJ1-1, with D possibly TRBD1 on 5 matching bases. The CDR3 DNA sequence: TGTGCCAGCAGCGTAGAGGGGCAGCGCACTGAAGCTTTCTTT. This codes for CASSVEGQRTEAFF.